The 4 T cell receptor beta chains below all came from one sample that was sequenced in a study of preoperative IRX-2 immunotherapy in early breast cancer. Method: immunoSEQ multiplex PCR; TCRdb's copy keeps in-frame clones and lacks some. The top ten clones hold less than 2.5% of a sample with around 30,000 clones, 78% of them seen once. Regarding treatment: preoperative locoregional IRX-2 cytokine immunotherapy. The sample was lymph node tissue, taken before IRX-2 immunotherapy. These receptors were obtained from a human donor with breast cancer.

The chain is built from TRBV11-3 and TRBJ2-5; 10 bases agree with TRBD2. The CDR3 totals 17 residues. V shed 5 bases and J 2 bases; nucleotides not matched to a gene: 11. CDR1 SGHNT and CDR2 YENEEA come from the germline V gene. The CDR3 nucleotides read TGTGCCAGCAGCCTCCGAGTCGGACTAGCGGAACAAGAGACCCAGTACTTC. Its protein is CASSLRVGLAEQETQYF.

This clone was observed a handful of times. V gene TRBV6-8 combines with J gene TRBJ2-2, with unresolved D. CDR3 length: 13 amino acids. Deletions cut 5 bases from V and 7 bases from J, with 11 bases between. CDR1 MNHGY and CDR2 SAAAGT come from the germline V gene. In nucleotides, the CDR3 is TGTGCCAGCAGTGTCCCCGTCGGCGGGGAGCTGTTTTTT. Protein product: CASSVPVGGELFF.

This sequence joins TRBV18 and TRBJ2-7, with D possibly being TRBD1 (5 bases). Germline CDR1 reads KGHSH; CDR2 reads LQKENI. Between the trimmed V and J ends, which lost 6 bases and 2 bases, there was a span of 23 bases. The CDR3 is made up of 17 amino acids. CDR3 protein: CASSRNSQGAQTYEQYF. The CDR3 bases are TGTGCCAGCTCGCGCAATTCCCAGGGCGCCCAAACCTACGAGCAGTACTTC.

This clone was seen a handful of times. This chain links TRBV6-8 with TRBJ1-2; TRBD1 might be the D (5 bases). Trimming took 5 bases from V and 4 from J, leaving 11 bases between them. Germline V gene sequence: CDR1 MNHGY, CDR2 SAAAGT. The length of the CDR3 is 13 residues. The CDR3: CASSKGPLYGYTF. The CDR3 DNA follows: TGTGCCAGCAGTAAGGGACCCCTCTATGGCTACACCTTC.